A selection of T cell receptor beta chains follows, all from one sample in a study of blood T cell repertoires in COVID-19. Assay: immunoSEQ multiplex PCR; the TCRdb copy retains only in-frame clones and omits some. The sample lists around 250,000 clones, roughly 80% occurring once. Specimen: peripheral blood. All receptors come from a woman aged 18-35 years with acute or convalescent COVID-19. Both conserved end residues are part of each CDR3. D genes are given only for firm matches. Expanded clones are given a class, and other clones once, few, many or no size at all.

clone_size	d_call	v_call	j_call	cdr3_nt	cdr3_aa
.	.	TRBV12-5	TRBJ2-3	TGTGCTAGTGGTTCCCTTGGAGGTACGCAGTATTTT	CASGSLGGTQYF
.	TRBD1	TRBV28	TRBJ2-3	TGTGCCAGCAGTCCTCCGGGACAGGGGGCAACAGATACGCAGTATTTT	CASSPPGQGATDTQYF
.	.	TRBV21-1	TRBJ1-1	TGTGCCCCAAAGGGGGCGCTCGGCCTTCTGAACACTGAAGCTTTCTTT	CAPKGALGLLNTEAFF
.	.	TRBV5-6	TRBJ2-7	TGTGCCAGCAGCCCAGGGTGGAACTACGAGCAGTACTTC	CASSPGWNYEQYF
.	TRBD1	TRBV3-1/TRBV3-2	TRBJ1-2	TGTGCCAGCAGCCCTCTTGGGCAGGGGGCGGGAGGCTACACCTTC	CASSPLGQGAGGYTF
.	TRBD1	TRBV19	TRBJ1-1	TGTGCCAGTATCATGCAGGGGGCACGAACTGAAGCTTTCTTT	CASIMQGARTEAFF
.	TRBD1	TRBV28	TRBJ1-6	TGTGCCAGCAGAATGGGACAGGCGACTAATTCACCCCTCCACTTT	CASRMGQATNSPLHF
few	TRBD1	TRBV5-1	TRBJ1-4	TGCGCCAGCAGCCCCGGGGACAGAGCGGAAAAACTGTTTTTT	CASSPGDRAEKLFF
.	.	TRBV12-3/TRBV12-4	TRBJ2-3	TGTGCCAGCGGGGGACTTTATACGCAGTATTTT	CASGGLYTQYF
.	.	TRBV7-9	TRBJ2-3	TGTGCCAGCAGCTTAGACGCCAAGAGAACTAGCACAGATACGCAGTATTTT	CASSLDAKRTSTDTQYF
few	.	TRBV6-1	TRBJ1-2	TGTGCCAGCAGTGAATCAGAGTCACGGGTCTATGGCTACACCTTC	CASSESESRVYGYTF
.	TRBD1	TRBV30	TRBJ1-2	TGTGCCTGGAGTGAGGGGGCGGGCTACACCTTC	CAWSEGAGYTF
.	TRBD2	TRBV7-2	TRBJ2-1	TGTGCCAGCAGCTTAGCCCTAGCGGGAGTTTGGGGTGAGCAGTTCTTC	CASSLALAGVWGEQFF
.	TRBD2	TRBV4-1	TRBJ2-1	TGCGCCAGCAGCCAGGCCGGGACTAGCGGGAGTGAGCAGTTCTTC	CASSQAGTSGSEQFF
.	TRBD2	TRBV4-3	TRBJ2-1	TGCGCCAGCAGCCAAGGACTAGCGGACAATGAGCAGTTCTTC	CASSQGLADNEQFF
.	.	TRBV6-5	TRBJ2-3	TGTGCCAGCAGTTACGTAGCGGGCACAGATACGCAGTATTTT	CASSYVAGTDTQYF
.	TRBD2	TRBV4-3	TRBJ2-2	TGCGCCAGCAGCCAAGATTACCTAGCGGGAGGGTTTGGCACCGGGGAGCTGTTTTTT	CASSQDYLAGGFGTGELFF
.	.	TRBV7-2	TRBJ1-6	TGTGCCAGCAGCTTAGATATCAGTCACTATAATTCACCCCTCCACTTT	CASSLDISHYNSPLHF
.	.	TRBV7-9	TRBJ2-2	TGTGCCAGCAGCTTAGGAGGCTTCAACACCGGGGAGCTGTTTTTT	CASSLGGFNTGELFF
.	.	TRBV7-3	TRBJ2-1	TGTGCCAGCAGCTTTCGGGGGAATGAGCAGTTCTTC	CASSFRGNEQFF
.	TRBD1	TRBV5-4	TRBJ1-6	TGTGCCAGCAGCGAGGGACAGGGTAATTCACCCCTCCACTTT	CASSEGQGNSPLHF
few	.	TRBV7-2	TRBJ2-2	TGTGCCAGCAGCCTTTCGGCTCCGGGACAGAACACCGGGGAGCTGTTTTTT	CASSLSAPGQNTGELFF
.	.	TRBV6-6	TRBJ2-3	TGTGCCAGCAGTTGGAGCTCAATACCCACAGATACGCAGTATTTT	CASSWSSIPTDTQYF
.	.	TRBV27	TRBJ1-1	TGTGCCAGCAGTTTAAGGCCAGGAGGTCTGAACACTGAAGCTTTCTTT	CASSLRPGGLNTEAFF
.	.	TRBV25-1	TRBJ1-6	TGTGCCAGCAGTGATACCAGGAATAATTCACCCCTCCACTTT	CASSDTRNNSPLHF
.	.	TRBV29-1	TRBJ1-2	TGCAGCGTCGCCGGACACCCGAATTCTTATGGCTACACCTTC	CSVAGHPNSYGYTF
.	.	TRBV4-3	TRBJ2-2	TGCGCCAGCAGCCAAGATAGTGGGGGGTCGAACACCGGGGAGCTGTTTTTT	CASSQDSGGSNTGELFF
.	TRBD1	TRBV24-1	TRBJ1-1	TGTGCCACCGGGGACAGGGGAAAGAACACTGAAGCTTTCTTT	CATGDRGKNTEAFF
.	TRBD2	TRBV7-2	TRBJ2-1	TGTGCCAGCAGCGCCTCTAGCGGGACGTACAATGAGCAGTTCTTC	CASSASSGTYNEQFF
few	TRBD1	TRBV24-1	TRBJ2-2	TGTGCCACCAGTGATCCTTCCCGGGACAGTACCGGGGAGCTGTTTTTT	CATSDPSRDSTGELFF
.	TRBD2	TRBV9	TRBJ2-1	TGTGCCAGCAGCGTAGAGGTCGGGACTATTTACAATGAGCAGTTCTTC	CASSVEVGTIYNEQFF
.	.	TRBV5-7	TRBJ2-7	TGTGCCAGCAGCCCCGGCAGGGTGGGTGTAAGCTCCTACGAGCAGTACTTC	CASSPGRVGVSSYEQYF
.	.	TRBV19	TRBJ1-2	TGTGCCAGTAGTATCGGACAGACTAACTATGGCTACACCTTC	CASSIGQTNYGYTF
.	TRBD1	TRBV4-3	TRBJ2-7	TGCGCCAGCAGCCAAGGGATCCCCGGGACAGGGGCCCCCTACGAGCAGTACTTC	CASSQGIPGTGAPYEQYF
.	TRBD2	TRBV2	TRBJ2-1	TGTGCCAGCACTGTTCGCGGGAGTTCCCACAATGAGCAGTTCTTC	CASTVRGSSHNEQFF
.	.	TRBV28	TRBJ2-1	TGTGCCAGCAGTACCAGGGGTTTGAGCTCCTACAATGAGCAGTTCTTC	CASSTRGLSSYNEQFF
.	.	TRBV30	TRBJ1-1	TGTGCCTGCGGGGGGCGGGGGCAGAACACTGAAGCTTTCTTT	CACGGRGQNTEAFF
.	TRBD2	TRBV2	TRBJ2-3	TGTGCCAGCAGGCGACTAGCGGGAAACACAGATACGCAGTATTTT	CASRRLAGNTDTQYF
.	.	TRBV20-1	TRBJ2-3	TGCAGTGCGCGGCGAGTAGATACGCAGTATTTT	CSARRVDTQYF
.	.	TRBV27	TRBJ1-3	TGTGCCAGCAGAGGAGGAAGTGGCTCTGGAAACACCATATATTTT	CASRGGSGSGNTIYF
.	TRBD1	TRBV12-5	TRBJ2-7	TGTGCTAGTGGTTCCCTCTCAGGGGGCTTTTACGAGCAGTACTTC	CASGSLSGGFYEQYF
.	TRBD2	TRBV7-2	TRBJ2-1	TGTGCCAGCAGCAGAAGAGCGGGGCTCCTTGATAATGAGCAGTTCTTC	CASSRRAGLLDNEQFF
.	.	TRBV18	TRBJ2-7	TGTGCCAGCTCACCGGTCGGCTACGAGCAGTACTTC	CASSPVGYEQYF
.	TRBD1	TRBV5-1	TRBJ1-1	TGCGCCAGCAGCTTTGGACAGGGGCGGACTGAAGCTTTCTTT	CASSFGQGRTEAFF
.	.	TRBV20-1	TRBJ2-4	TGCAGTGCTAGTGGAGACAGGCGTATAGCCAAAAACATTCAGTACTTC	CSASGDRRIAKNIQYF
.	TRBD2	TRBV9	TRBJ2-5	TGTGCCAGCAGCGTAGCCCTAGCGGGAGATAGGGAGACCCAGTACTTC	CASSVALAGDRETQYF
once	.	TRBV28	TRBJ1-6	TGTGCCAGCAGTTCTTTCAATTCACCCCTCCACTTT	CASSSFNSPLHF